Listed below are T cell receptor beta chains from one sample, sequenced in a study of blood T cell repertoires in COVID-19. Method: immunoSEQ multiplex PCR; TCRdb's copy keeps in-frame clones and lacks some. The data show about 280,000 clones, around 84% seen once. Sequencing used PBMCs or T cells enriched from blood (not recorded which). These receptors came from a woman aged 45-59 years who had recovered from COVID-19. Each CDR3 is given with its conserved first and last residue. D genes are given only for firm matches. Clone size is not always given. Where it is, it says once, few, many or a class for expanded clones.

size: NA; D: NA; V: TRBV5-1; J: TRBJ1-2; CDR3: CASSLEGEYGYTF; DNA: TGCGCCAGCAGCTTGGAGGGGGAATATGGCTACACCTTC
size: NA; D: TRBD1; V: TRBV2; J: TRBJ1-6; CDR3: CAGQGALSSPLHF; DNA: TGTGCCGGACAGGGGGCGCTTAGTTCACCCCTCCACTTT
size: NA; D: NA; V: TRBV6-2/TRBV6-3; J: TRBJ1-2; CDR3: CASSRTQGTGYTF; DNA: TGTGCCAGCAGTCGGACTCAGGGGACTGGCTACACCTTC
size: NA; D: TRBD2; V: TRBV2; J: TRBJ2-1; CDR3: CASSVGLLSSYNEQFF; DNA: TGTGCCAGCAGTGTGGGACTACTCAGCTCCTACAATGAGCAGTTCTTC
size: NA; D: NA; V: TRBV5-1; J: TRBJ1-2; CDR3: CASSFTGNYGYTF; DNA: TGCGCCAGCAGCTTTACGGGTAACTATGGCTACACCTTC
size: NA; D: NA; V: TRBV29-1; J: TRBJ1-5; CDR3: CSVGERVNQPQHF; DNA: TGCAGCGTGGGAGAGAGGGTCAATCAGCCCCAGCATTTT
size: NA; D: NA; V: TRBV4-2; J: TRBJ1-4; CDR3: CASSQDLGRREKLFF; DNA: TGTGCCAGCAGCCAAGATTTGGGGAGGCGGGAGAAACTGTTTTTT
size: NA; D: NA; V: TRBV10-3; J: TRBJ1-5; CDR3: CAISDLENQPQHF; DNA: TGTGCCATCAGTGACTTGGAGAATCAGCCCCAGCATTTT
size: NA; D: TRBD1; V: TRBV5-1; J: TRBJ1-4; CDR3: CASTHSGTGPNEKLFF; DNA: TGCGCCAGCACCCACTCCGGGACAGGTCCCAATGAAAAACTGTTTTTT
size: NA; D: TRBD1; V: TRBV15; J: TRBJ2-7; CDR3: CATSEWTGGVHEQYF; DNA: TGTGCCACCAGCGAGTGGACAGGTGGCGTCCACGAGCAGTACTTC
size: NA; D: NA; V: TRBV28; J: TRBJ1-4; CDR3: CASSLAGSTNEKLFF; DNA: TGTGCCAGCAGTTTGGCAGGCTCGACTAATGAAAAACTGTTTTTT
size: few; D: NA; V: TRBV19; J: TRBJ1-5; CDR3: CASSILNQPQHF; DNA: TGTGCCAGTAGTATTCTGAATCAGCCCCAGCATTTT
size: NA; D: NA; V: TRBV11-2; J: TRBJ1-5; CDR3: CASSSGPLAGQPQHF; DNA: TGTGCCAGCAGCTCCGGCCCCCTAGCGGGACAGCCCCAGCATTTT
size: NA; D: NA; V: TRBV19; J: TRBJ1-1; CDR3: CASRRDTSLNTEAFF; DNA: TGTGCCAGTAGAAGGGACACCTCCTTGAACACTGAAGCTTTCTTT
size: NA; D: NA; V: TRBV9; J: TRBJ1-1; CDR3: CASSVVQGMGTEAFF; DNA: TGTGCCAGCAGCGTAGTTCAGGGAATGGGCACTGAAGCTTTCTTT
size: NA; D: NA; V: TRBV20-1; J: TRBJ1-2; CDR3: CSARGMPGYTF; DNA: TGCAGTGCTAGGGGCATGCCTGGCTACACCTTC
size: NA; D: NA; V: TRBV28; J: TRBJ1-4; CDR3: CASRLEWANEKLFF; DNA: TGTGCCAGCAGACTAGAGTGGGCTAATGAAAAACTGTTTTTT
size: once; D: TRBD1; V: TRBV5-5; J: TRBJ1-4; CDR3: CASSARTGNEKLFF; DNA: TGTGCCAGCAGCGCCCGGACAGGAAATGAAAAACTGTTTTTT
size: NA; D: TRBD1; V: TRBV29-1; J: TRBJ1-1; CDR3: CSVEDRTGGNTEAFF; DNA: TGCAGCGTTGAAGATCGGACAGGGGGAAACACTGAAGCTTTCTTT
size: NA; D: NA; V: TRBV19; J: TRBJ2-2; CDR3: CASSILGAQIGELFF; DNA: TGTGCCAGTAGTATACTGGGGGCCCAGATCGGGGAGCTGTTTTTT
size: NA; D: TRBD2; V: TRBV7-7; J: TRBJ2-1; CDR3: CASSFALGLAGGPFLVYNEQFF; DNA: TGTGCCAGCAGCTTCGCCCTCGGACTAGCGGGAGGGCCGTTTTTAGTTTACAATGAGCAGTTCTTC
size: NA; D: NA; V: TRBV10-3; J: TRBJ2-5; CDR3: CAISSGLGAQETQYF; DNA: TGTGCCATCAGTTCGGGGCTGGGGGCCCAAGAGACCCAGTACTTC
size: NA; D: NA; V: TRBV19; J: TRBJ1-6; CDR3: CASTLQGLDSPLHF; DNA: TGTGCCAGTACATTGCAGGGTTTGGATTCACCCCTCCACTTT